This T cell receptor (beta chain) was identified in a study of shared clonotypes between healthy human individuals. Profiling relied on immunoSEQ multiplex PCR, and the TCRdb table lists in-frame clones only, not all of them. The sample consists of roughly 890,000 clones, almost 95% of them appearing once. Cells designated naive CD8 were CD45RO-negative and were positively selected for CCR7, with terminally differentiated effector memory CD45RA+ cells excluded. Sequencing used naive CD8+ T cells sorted from blood. The clonotype comes from a man between 25 and 39 years old in good health.

The CDR3 DNA sequence: TGTGCCAGCAGCTGGCTAGCGGGAAACTACGAGCAGTACTTC. Its translation is CASSWLAGNYEQYF. The rearrangement joins TRBV4-2 to TRBJ2-7, with TRBD2 identical over 9 bases. CDR1 is LGHNA and CDR2 is YNFKEQ in the germline V gene. V was pared by 5 bases and J by 3 bases, with 5 bases of the junction left unmatched. The CDR3 contains 14 residues.